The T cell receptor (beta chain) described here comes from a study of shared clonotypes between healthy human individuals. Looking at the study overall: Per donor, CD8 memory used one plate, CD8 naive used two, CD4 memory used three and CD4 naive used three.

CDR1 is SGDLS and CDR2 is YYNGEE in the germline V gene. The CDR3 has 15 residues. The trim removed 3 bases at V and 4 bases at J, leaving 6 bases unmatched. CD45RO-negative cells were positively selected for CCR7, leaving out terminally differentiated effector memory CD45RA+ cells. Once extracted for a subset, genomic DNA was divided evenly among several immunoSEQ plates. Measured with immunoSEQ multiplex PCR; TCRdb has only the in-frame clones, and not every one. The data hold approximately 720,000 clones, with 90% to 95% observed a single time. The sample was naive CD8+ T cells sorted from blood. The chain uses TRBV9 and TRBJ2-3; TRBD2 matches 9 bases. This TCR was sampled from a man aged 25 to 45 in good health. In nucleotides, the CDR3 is TGTGCCAGCAGCGGCGGCGGGAGGGGGGCAGATACGCAGTATTTT. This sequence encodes CASSGGGRGADTQYF.